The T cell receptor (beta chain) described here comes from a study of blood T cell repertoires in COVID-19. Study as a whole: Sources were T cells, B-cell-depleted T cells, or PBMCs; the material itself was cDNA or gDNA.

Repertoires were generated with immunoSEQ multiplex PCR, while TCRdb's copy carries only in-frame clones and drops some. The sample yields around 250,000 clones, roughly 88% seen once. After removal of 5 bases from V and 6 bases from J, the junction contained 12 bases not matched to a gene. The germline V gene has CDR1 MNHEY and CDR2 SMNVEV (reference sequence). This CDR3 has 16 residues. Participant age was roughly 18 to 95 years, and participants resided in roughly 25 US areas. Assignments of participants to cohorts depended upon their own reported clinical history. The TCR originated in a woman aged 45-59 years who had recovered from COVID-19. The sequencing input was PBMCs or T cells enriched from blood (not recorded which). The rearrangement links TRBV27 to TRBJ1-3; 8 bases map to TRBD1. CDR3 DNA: TGTGCCAGCAGTCCCCTGGGACAGGAGACCCTAAACACCATATATTTT. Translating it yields CASSPLGQETLNTIYF.